Given below is one T cell receptor (beta chain) in context. Its antigen is unidentified. The data originate from a study of identical twins. Study-level findings and limits: It was out-of-frame TCR alpha sharing in monozygotic twins that models underestimated.

Germline assignment: CDR1 DFQATT and CDR2 SNEGSKA (reference sequence). The V end was cut by 0 bases, the J end by 0 bases, with 8 bases between. This CDR3 is built from 14 residues. Healthy Caucasians supplied all donations. TCRdb fed the 5' RACE reads into MiXCR, producing one record per CDR3 protein. The sample yields about 570,000 distinct CDR3 sequences, roughly 9.9% seen once. The data were also submitted as part of a second study, on yellow fever vaccine responses in identical twins.

The rearrangement joins TRBV20-1 to TRBJ1-1, with D maybe TRBD1 (6 bases). The TCR comes from a woman under 30 in good health. The sample consisted of PBMCs. The CDR3 here is CSAREDSLNTEAFF. Here the CDR3 DNA reads TGCAGTGCTAGAGAGGACAGCTTGAACACTGAAGCTTTCTTT.